This T cell receptor (beta chain) was recovered during a study of control samples from healthy donors and cancer patients (dated by TCRdb to the early 2020s). Points on this clone: Its binding antigen is unknown. Per-nucleotide qualities are absent, and no much larger clonotype sits a single base away.

The receptor library was made with the immunoSEQ multiplex PCR assay. In its TCRdb copy, this immuneACCESS table keeps in-frame sequences only and misses some clones. Where compared with another copy, unresolved V genes explain less than half of these, and the others have no known cause. This sample holds tens of thousands of clones; 89% were observed only once. About 9.5% of the sample belongs to the ten largest clones. CDR1 and CDR2, per the germline V gene (reference sequence), are LNHDA and SQIVND. The CDR3, cysteine through phenylalanine, is 13 amino acids long. Only the CDR3 DNA stays, 39 bases, in frame from base 1. V loses 5 bases of germline sequence and J loses 2 bases, and the interval between the two ends is 7 bases.

This clonotype originated in a woman aged 45-59 years with colorectal cancer. This chain joins TRBV19 to TRBJ1-5, with the D gene uncertain. Sequencing used PBMCs. The CDR3 reads CASSELGNQPQHF. The sequenced DNA is TGTGCCAGTAGTGAGCTAGGCAATCAGCCCCAGCATTTT.